The source of this T cell receptor beta chain is a study of technical replicates of blood from several donors. CDR3 length: 14 amino acids. Germline assignment: CDR1 MNHEY and CDR2 SVGAGI. V was cut by 0 bases and J by 4 bases, with 9 bases left in between. The repertoire was sequenced with immunoSEQ multiplex PCR; TCRdb's copy has only in-frame clones and lacks some. The data hold about 14,000 clones, with roughly 83% observed a single time. The chain is built from TRBV6-5 and TRBJ1-1; a possible D gene is TRBD1 (5 bases). This clonotype was obtained from a human donor in good health. Material for sequencing was PBMCs. CDR3 DNA sequence: TGTGCCAGCAGTTACTCGGGGGAGGGCACTGAAGCTTTCTTT. It yields the protein CASSYSGEGTEAFF.